The 19 T cell receptor beta chains given below trace back to one sample, sequenced in a study of T cells in Graves' hyperthyroidism and ophthalmopathy. There were TCR beta CDR3 regions amplified from RNA transcripts. First-round RT-PCR targeting the TCR CDR3 was performed with the HTBI primer set. TCRdb reprocessed the multiplex PCR reads via MiXCR and lists one record per CDR3 protein. The repertoire has some 300,000 distinct CDR3 sequences, roughly 18% of them found once; the top ten carry approximately 35%. The sample was blood. The receptors here all came from a man over 45 with Graves' ophthalmopathy.

Only a few counts were recorded for this clonotype. This chain uses TRBV3-1 with TRBJ2-7, with TRBD2 matching 11 bases. The CDR3 is 15 residues long. From germline, CDR1 is LGHDT and CDR2 YNNKEL (reference sequence). Trimming removed 0 bases from V and 2 bases from J; junction bases left unmatched: 0. The CDR3, as DNA: TGTGCCAGCAGCCAAGAACTAGCGGGAGCCTACGAGCAGTACTTC. Its protein is CASSQELAGAYEQYF.

This clonotype was counted at least ten times. The chain uses TRBV5-1 and TRBJ1-1; weak D call: TRBD1 (5 bases). CDR3 length: 14 amino acids. The germline V gene encodes CDR1 SGHRS and CDR2 YFSETQ. The V gene lost 0 bases and the J gene lost 1 base, with 7 bases spanning the gap. Here the CDR3 reads CASSLEGANTEAFF. The CDR3 region has the DNA TGCGCCAGCAGCTTGGAAGGGGCGAACACTGAAGCTTTCTTT.

This clonotype showed up just a few times. The chain couples TRBV10-3 to TRBJ1-1; 7 bases line up with TRBD1. This CDR3 is built from 14 residues. Germline assignment: CDR1 ENHRY and CDR2 SYGVKD. Losses at the gene ends were 10 bases for V and 6 bases for J; bases not matched to a gene: 14. The CDR3 DNA is TGTGCCACCAGAGGGACAGTTTTTGCTTCTGAAGCTTTCTTT. Translating it yields CATRGTVFASEAFF.

This chain uses TRBV2 with TRBJ2-4, with D possibly TRBD2 on 5 matching bases. The germline V gene encodes CDR1 SNHLY and CDR2 FYNNEI. V was cut by 0 bases and J by 9 bases, with 21 bases left in between. There are 17 residues in the CDR3. The DNA of the CDR3 is TGTGCCAGCAGTGAAGCGCGGGCCTCCCAGAGGCCTGGCATTCAGTACTTC. It codes for CASSEARASQRPGIQYF.

This clonotype was found many times. The V call is TRBV11-2, the J call TRBJ2-3, with a tentative D call TRBD2 (6 bases). This CDR3 is 12 amino acids long. The V end was cut by 6 bases, the J end by 5 bases, with 9 bases between. Germline V CDR1 and CDR2: SGHAT, FQNNGV. CDR3 DNA: TGTGCCAGCAGGTCAGCGGGAGATACGCAGTATTTT. It codes for CASRSAGDTQYF.

This clonotype was found a few times. This rearrangement joins TRBV11-2 to TRBJ1-5; a weak D match, TRBD1 (6 bases). The CDR3 covers 14 residues. Germline V gives CDR1 SGHAT, CDR2 FQNNGV. V was clipped by 3 bases and J by 3 bases, with 9 bases between them. The CDR3 DNA sequence: TGTGCCAGCAGCTTGGACAGTCTCAATCAGCCCCAGCATTTT. Residues: CASSLDSLNQPQHF.

The chain links TRBV5-6 to TRBJ2-7; 8 bases align to TRBD1. After removal of 2 bases from V and 7 bases from J, the junction contained 8 bases not matched to a gene. The CDR3 sequence is 14 residues long. Germline V CDR1 and CDR2: SGHDT, YYEEEE. The CDR3 DNA reads as TGTGCCAGCAGCTTCCGGACAGGGCCTACGGAGCAGTACTTC. Amino acids: CASSFRTGPTEQYF.

The V gene is TRBV29-1, the J gene TRBJ2-5; D not resolved. CDR1 is SQVTM and CDR2 is ANQGSEA in the germline V gene. This CDR3 is 11 amino acids long. The germline V and J ends were trimmed by 1 base and 3 bases, with 3 bases remaining between them. The CDR3 spells CSVEAKETQYF. The CDR3 DNA is TGCAGCGTTGAAGCTAAAGAGACCCAGTACTTC.

Ten or more counts support this clonotype. The gene calls are TRBV11-2 and TRBJ2-1, with TRBD2 matching over 14 bases. The length of the CDR3 is 15 residues. V shed 6 bases, J shed 8 bases, and the junction held 6 bases outside the gene matches. Germline loops: CDR1 SGHAT, CDR2 FQNNGV. CDR3 bases: TGTGCCAGCAGTCCCGGGACTAGCGGGAGAGATGAGCAGTTCTTC. Amino acid sequence: CASSPGTSGRDEQFF.

This clonotype was recorded at least ten times. The chain links TRBV11-2 to TRBJ1-1; TRBD1 matches 9 bases. J lost 4 bases, V lost 5 bases, and 5 bases had no gene match. The CDR3 spans 14 residues. CDR1 and CDR2 from the germline V gene are SGHAT and FQNNGV. The CDR3 reads CASSPTTGGTEAFF. The CDR3 nucleotides are TGTGCCAGCAGCCCCACGACAGGGGGCACTGAAGCTTTCTTT. Full variable domain (outside the CDR3, taken from reference TRBV11-2 and TRBJ1-1): EAGVAQSPRYKIIEKRQSVAFWCNPISGHATLYWYQQILGQGPKLLIQFQNNGVVDDSQLPKDRFSAERLKGVDSTLKIQPAKLEDSAVYLCASSPTTGGTEAFFGQGTRLTVV.

The J gene is TRBJ2-1, the V gene TRBV7-6; 9 bases match TRBD1. Germline lookup yields CDR1 SGHVS and CDR2 FNYEAQ. V lost 2 bases, J lost 3 bases, and 8 bases stayed unmatched. The CDR3 length is 17 residues. Written as DNA, the CDR3 is TGTGCCAGCAGCTTAAGGTTACAGGGGGCTATCTACAATGAGCAGTTCTTC. Translated: CASSLRLQGAIYNEQFF.

In this sample, this clonotype turned up many times. V usage is TRBV6-1 and J usage is TRBJ1-1, with D perhaps TRBD1 (5 bases). Looked up from germline, CDR1 is MNHNS and CDR2 is SASEGT. V lost 5 bases and J lost 4, with 11 bases in between. The CDR3 extends over 13 amino acids. As DNA, the CDR3 is TGTGCCAGCAGTTTGGGGACGTCCACTGAAGCTTTCTTT. Its translation: CASSLGTSTEAFF.

Details on this clonotype: One end of the junction does not line up with germline, which may come from a read error. The chain is built from TRBV19 and TRBJ1-3; D is undetermined. The CDR3 extends over 15 amino acids. Germline V gene lookup returns CDR1 LNHDA and CDR2 SQIVND (reference sequence). CDR3 amino acids: CASSVDINSGNTIYF. The CDR3 DNA reads as TGTGCCAGTAGTGTAGACATCAACTCTGGAAACACCATATACTTT. The full variable domain, in which reference TRBV19 and TRBJ1-3 provide the parts outside the CDR3, is DGGITQSPKYLFRKEGQNVTLSCEQNLNHDAMYWYRQDPGQGLRLIYYSQIVNDFQKGDIAEGYSVSREKKESFPLTVTSAQKNPTAFYLCASSVDINSGNTIYFGEGSWLTVV.

The rearrangement links TRBV5-1 to TRBJ1-4; 9 bases agree with TRBD1. Germline CDR1 reads SGHRS; CDR2 reads YFSETQ. V shed 6 bases and J 2 bases; nucleotides not matched to a gene: 5. The CDR3 covers 15 residues. As DNA, the CDR3 is TGCGCCAGCAACGGACAGGGGACCACTAATGAAAAACTGTTTTTT. Its protein product is CASNGQGTTNEKLFF.

This clonotype was seen more than once but under ten times. The rearrangement joins TRBV28 to TRBJ2-6; D unclear. CDR3 size: 14 residues. Germline CDR1 reads MDHEN; CDR2 reads SYDVKM. V was cut by 4 bases and J by 2 bases, with 6 bases left in between. CDR3 in amino acids: CASSYRPGANVLTF. CDR3 DNA sequence: TGTGCCAGCAGTTACCGTCCTGGGGCCAACGTCCTGACTTTC.

Of note for this clonotype: This sequence may be a read error, since a much larger clone differs from it by one base. The chain recombines TRBV12-3 or TRBV12-4 with TRBJ2-7; 9 positions match TRBD1. The CDR3 is 13 amino acids. This CDR3 is CATTRDRAIERYF. In nucleotides, the CDR3 is TGTGCCACCACACGGGACAGGGCCATCGAGCGGTACTTC.

The rearrangement links TRBV5-1 to TRBJ2-6; 7 nucleotides line up with TRBD1. CDR3 size: 17 residues. Germline CDR1 SGHRS, CDR2 YFSETQ. The V and J ends lost 1 base and 0 bases, in that order; junction bases with no gene match: 4. CDR3 sequence reads: CASSLRTGDSGANVLTF. The CDR3 coding sequence is TGCGCCAGCAGCTTGAGGACAGGTGACTCTGGGGCCAACGTCCTGACTTTC.

As for this clonotype: A single base separates this from a much larger clone, so it may be a read error. The CDR3 loop is CASRGSDNEQFF. The CDR3 DNA reads TGTGCCAGCCGGGGATCCGATAACGAGCAGTTCTTC. The chain couples TRBV28 to TRBJ2-1, with a tentative D call TRBD2 (5 bases). Deletions cut 8 bases from V and 10 bases from J, with 15 bases between. The CDR3 sequence is 12 residues long. Germline V gene sequence: CDR1 MDHEN, CDR2 SYDVKM.

This chain's CDR3 is CASLGSGANVLTF. CDR3 sequence (DNA): TGCGCCAGCCTGGGCTCTGGGGCCAACGTCCTGACTTTC. The genes are TRBV5-1 and TRBJ2-6; D is ambiguous. Germline CDR1 is SGHRS and CDR2 is YFSETQ. The V and J ends lost 7 bases and 0 bases respectively, with 5 bases between them. The CDR3 consists of 13 residues.